A selection of T cell receptor beta chains follows, all from one sample in a study of blood T cell repertoires in COVID-19. Sequencing used immunoSEQ multiplex PCR; TCRdb keeps in-frame clones, though not all of them. Among some 300,000 clones listed, 90% were seen once. Specimen: peripheral blood. Source of these receptors: a middle-aged woman with COVID-19, enrolled during active disease. Both conserved end residues are trimmed from each CDR3.

TRBV3-1/TRBV3-2	TRBJ2-2	ASKLAGGPTGELF
TRBV6-4	TRBJ1-3	ASWRRFLSGNTIY
TRBV28	TRBJ1-5	ASSSGPAGIGSNQPQH
TRBV5-1	TRBJ2-3	ASSSTGEVGDTQY
TRBV19	TRBJ2-7	ASSSSTGLYEQY
TRBV30	TRBJ2-4	AWSEGSKNIQY
TRBV24-1	TRBJ2-3	ATLREGWRVGPMDTQY
TRBV19	TRBJ2-7	ASSPEREGLYEQY
TRBV7-2	TRBJ2-7	ASSLTGTNYEQY
TRBV28	TRBJ1-1	ASSPLGQGRVREAF
TRBV12-3/TRBV12-4	TRBJ1-2	ASSSGYGYT
TRBV5-8	TRBJ2-7	ASTPDRESNEQY
TRBV5-8	TRBJ2-3	ASSLAGTGLTDTQY
TRBV9	TRBJ1-2	ASSVVQGASGGYT
TRBV2	TRBJ1-1	ASSEALGGTEAF
TRBV28	TRBJ1-2	ASTPSRLLGYGYT
TRBV5-6	TRBJ2-1	ASSFPGQGAPNEQF
TRBV2	TRBJ1-3	ASRAGSSGNTIY
TRBV6-1	TRBJ1-5	ASSDDQGSNQPQH
TRBV4-3	TRBJ2-1	ASSSPPLAGSNEQF
TRBV4-3	TRBJ1-6	ASSQDWRDSPLH
TRBV18	TRBJ2-3	ASSPPPSGGYPSTDTQY
TRBV18	TRBJ1-1	ASSPRDGGTEAF
TRBV12-3/TRBV12-4	TRBJ1-2	ASSFTIGYT
TRBV2	TRBJ1-2	ASAVSKLGDYGYT
TRBV23-1	TRBJ2-4	ASRGGQGTKNIQY
TRBV6-2/TRBV6-3	TRBJ2-6	ASSNSSSGANVLT
TRBV6-5	TRBJ1-3	ASRQTGAGNTIY
TRBV18	TRBJ2-2	ASSPTTSGGVALF
TRBV5-4	TRBJ2-7	ASSQNRDRGSYEQY
TRBV3-1/TRBV3-2	TRBJ2-3	ASSPLVSTDTQY
TRBV10-3	TRBJ2-7	AISVSGGYEQY
TRBV18	TRBJ1-2	ASSPRSQTDGYT
TRBV2	TRBJ1-1	ASSEGRGNTEAF
TRBV2	TRBJ2-7	ASSETGTGIYEQY
TRBV7-9	TRBJ2-7	ASSFSGSQYEQY
TRBV29-1	TRBJ2-7	SVEVLGGTYEQY
TRBV20-1	TRBJ1-4	SASSRVEKLF
TRBV28	TRBJ1-6	AVTVSYNSPLH
TRBV2	TRBJ2-7	ATRSEQGLHEQY
TRBV24-1	TRBJ2-7	ATSDATGRTYEQY
TRBV4-3	TRBJ1-5	ASSQRLESGGVGQPQH
TRBV9	TRBJ2-1	ASSAPGVLNEQF